Listed here are 2 T cell receptor beta chains from one sample, sequenced in a study of blood T cell repertoires in COVID-19. Here immunoSEQ multiplex PCR was the method, and the copy in TCRdb shows in-frame clones only, minus some. The sample records 250,000 to 350,000 clones, approximately 84% being singletons. Sequencing used peripheral blood. The receptor set was obtained from a human donor with COVID-19, enrolled during active disease. The donor label of this sample is uncertain.

The rearrangement uses TRBV30 and TRBJ1-4; D ambiguous. Germline V lookup: CDR1 GTSNPN, CDR2 SVGIG (reference sequence). The CDR3 has 14 residues. Trimming shortened V by 4 bases and J by 2 bases, and 11 bases separated the two germline ends. CDR3 sequence (DNA): TGTGCCTGGACCCCAGGCCGCACTAATGAAAAACTGTTTTTT. Its translation: CAWTPGRTNEKLFF. Looking up the rest from reference TRBV30 and TRBJ1-4 gives the full variable domain: SQTIHQWPATLVQPVGSPLSLECTVEGTSNPNLYWYRQAAGRGLQLLFYSVGIGQISSEVPQNLSASRPQDRQFILSSKKLLLSDSGFYLCAWTPGRTNEKLFFGSGTQLSVL.

The chain employs TRBV5-1 and TRBJ2-5; 7 nucleotides line up with TRBD2. The V gene end was trimmed by 0 bases and the J gene end by 2 bases; junction bases not matched to a gene: 10. The CDR3 extends over 17 amino acids. Germline V gives CDR1 SGHRS, CDR2 YFSETQ. DNA of the CDR3: TGCGCCAGCAGCTTGGGAGGCCGGCTAGCGGAGCAAGAGACCCAGTACTTC. It yields the protein CASSLGGRLAEQETQYF.